These T cell receptor beta chains were read from a single sample in a study of T cell clusters in autoimmune cytopenias. Reanalyzing the multiplex PCR reads, TCRdb keeps one entry per CDR3 protein, without DNA. Its table records around 10,000 distinct CDR3 sequences. This sample was also put to use in a study of T cell repertoires in aging, cancer and after chemotherapy.

Sample: peripheral blood. These receptors were collected from a human donor in good health. The CDR3 runs from the conserved cysteine through the conserved F or W. Rows may omit the clone size; those that give it use once, few, many or a size class.

CDR3 protein | J gene | V gene | clone size
CASSFRDRVLAEAFF | TRBJ1-1 | TRBV12-3/TRBV12-4 | .
CASSILGGQRKLFF | TRBJ1-4 | TRBV19 | .
CATSIQRGGSTDTQYF | TRBJ2-3 | TRBV15 | .
CASSYTDSGGEQYF | TRBJ2-7 | TRBV6-6 | .
CSAKTGVGNSPLHF | TRBJ1-6 | TRBV20-1 | .
CSARDQGNTIYF | TRBJ1-3 | TRBV20-1 | .
CASSDRTGANVLTF | TRBJ2-6 | TRBV12-3/TRBV12-4 | .
CASIKSGPLRLNEQFF | TRBJ2-1 | TRBV6-1 | .
CASSSTGNLGANVLTF | TRBJ2-6 | TRBV19 | medium-sized
CASSPTGEATGELFF | TRBJ2-2 | TRBV18 | .
CAWDSQGGANEKLFF | TRBJ1-4 | TRBV30 | .
CASSSRDRGPTNEKLFF | TRBJ1-4 | TRBV5-6 | .
CASSHYRGLEQYF | TRBJ2-7 | TRBV11-2 | .
CASHTGALANYGYTF | TRBJ1-2 | TRBV7-9 | .
CASSYPSRVTEAFF | TRBJ1-1 | TRBV6-2/TRBV6-3 | .
CASSFSVGQETQYF | TRBJ2-5 | TRBV18 | .
CASHRDGIYEQYF | TRBJ2-7 | TRBV5-1 | .
CASSTGTGIYGYTF | TRBJ1-2 | TRBV7-2 | .
CASSLRGQSNSPLHF | TRBJ1-6 | TRBV5-1 | .
CASSPQTGILGSEAFF | TRBJ1-1 | TRBV5-4 | .
CASSSNYWDRDSGANVLTF | TRBJ2-6 | TRBV27 | medium-sized
CASSQETLSVRVANTGELFF | TRBJ2-2 | TRBV4-3 | .
CASSLVGQGISGANVLTF | TRBJ2-6 | TRBV5-6 | medium-sized
CASSFKRLGTAGNTIYF | TRBJ1-3 | TRBV12-3/TRBV12-4 | .
CSALGPWTVAYEQYF | TRBJ2-7 | TRBV29-1 | medium-sized
CASRPGQGTYNEQFF | TRBJ2-1 | TRBV19 | medium-sized
CSASRLSGYNEQFF | TRBJ2-1 | TRBV20-1 | .
CSASSGVNQPQHF | TRBJ1-5 | TRBV20-1 | .
CASSRKGTGGYEQYF | TRBJ2-7 | TRBV14 | .
CASSLGGTDTQYF | TRBJ2-3 | TRBV5-6 | medium-sized
CASRRTSYYEQYF | TRBJ2-7 | TRBV6-5 | .
CAWSGGISYEQYF | TRBJ2-7 | TRBV30 | .
CASSYSRNAGANVLTF | TRBJ2-6 | TRBV6-5 | .
CASSLAGGPGGELFF | TRBJ2-2 | TRBV27 | .
CASSYTPFGGGAFIAEAFF | TRBJ1-1 | TRBV6-5 | .
CASSIVVGKRPQHF | TRBJ1-5 | TRBV19 | .
CASSQVKGTGVPYGYTF | TRBJ1-2 | TRBV4-1 | .
CASSYSFGDEQYF | TRBJ2-7 | TRBV6-5 | .
CATSRSGSYEQYF | TRBJ2-7 | TRBV24-1 | .
CASSTGQTGWVSGANVLTF | TRBJ2-6 | TRBV7-2 | .
CASSSGTAMNTEAFF | TRBJ1-1 | TRBV6-6 | .
CASSVPGTRAKNIQYF | TRBJ2-4 | TRBV7-6 | .
CAVAAEEDQPQHF | TRBJ1-5 | TRBV10-3 | .
CASSFRASGGSDTQYF | TRBJ2-3 | TRBV5-4 | .
CASSLLGTRTYTF | TRBJ1-2 | TRBV27 | .
CASSQGQGNTEAFF | TRBJ1-1 | TRBV7-6 | .
CASSSRGVSYGYTF | TRBJ1-2 | TRBV11-1 | .
CASSDGGAGSDEQFF | TRBJ2-1 | TRBV6-1 | .